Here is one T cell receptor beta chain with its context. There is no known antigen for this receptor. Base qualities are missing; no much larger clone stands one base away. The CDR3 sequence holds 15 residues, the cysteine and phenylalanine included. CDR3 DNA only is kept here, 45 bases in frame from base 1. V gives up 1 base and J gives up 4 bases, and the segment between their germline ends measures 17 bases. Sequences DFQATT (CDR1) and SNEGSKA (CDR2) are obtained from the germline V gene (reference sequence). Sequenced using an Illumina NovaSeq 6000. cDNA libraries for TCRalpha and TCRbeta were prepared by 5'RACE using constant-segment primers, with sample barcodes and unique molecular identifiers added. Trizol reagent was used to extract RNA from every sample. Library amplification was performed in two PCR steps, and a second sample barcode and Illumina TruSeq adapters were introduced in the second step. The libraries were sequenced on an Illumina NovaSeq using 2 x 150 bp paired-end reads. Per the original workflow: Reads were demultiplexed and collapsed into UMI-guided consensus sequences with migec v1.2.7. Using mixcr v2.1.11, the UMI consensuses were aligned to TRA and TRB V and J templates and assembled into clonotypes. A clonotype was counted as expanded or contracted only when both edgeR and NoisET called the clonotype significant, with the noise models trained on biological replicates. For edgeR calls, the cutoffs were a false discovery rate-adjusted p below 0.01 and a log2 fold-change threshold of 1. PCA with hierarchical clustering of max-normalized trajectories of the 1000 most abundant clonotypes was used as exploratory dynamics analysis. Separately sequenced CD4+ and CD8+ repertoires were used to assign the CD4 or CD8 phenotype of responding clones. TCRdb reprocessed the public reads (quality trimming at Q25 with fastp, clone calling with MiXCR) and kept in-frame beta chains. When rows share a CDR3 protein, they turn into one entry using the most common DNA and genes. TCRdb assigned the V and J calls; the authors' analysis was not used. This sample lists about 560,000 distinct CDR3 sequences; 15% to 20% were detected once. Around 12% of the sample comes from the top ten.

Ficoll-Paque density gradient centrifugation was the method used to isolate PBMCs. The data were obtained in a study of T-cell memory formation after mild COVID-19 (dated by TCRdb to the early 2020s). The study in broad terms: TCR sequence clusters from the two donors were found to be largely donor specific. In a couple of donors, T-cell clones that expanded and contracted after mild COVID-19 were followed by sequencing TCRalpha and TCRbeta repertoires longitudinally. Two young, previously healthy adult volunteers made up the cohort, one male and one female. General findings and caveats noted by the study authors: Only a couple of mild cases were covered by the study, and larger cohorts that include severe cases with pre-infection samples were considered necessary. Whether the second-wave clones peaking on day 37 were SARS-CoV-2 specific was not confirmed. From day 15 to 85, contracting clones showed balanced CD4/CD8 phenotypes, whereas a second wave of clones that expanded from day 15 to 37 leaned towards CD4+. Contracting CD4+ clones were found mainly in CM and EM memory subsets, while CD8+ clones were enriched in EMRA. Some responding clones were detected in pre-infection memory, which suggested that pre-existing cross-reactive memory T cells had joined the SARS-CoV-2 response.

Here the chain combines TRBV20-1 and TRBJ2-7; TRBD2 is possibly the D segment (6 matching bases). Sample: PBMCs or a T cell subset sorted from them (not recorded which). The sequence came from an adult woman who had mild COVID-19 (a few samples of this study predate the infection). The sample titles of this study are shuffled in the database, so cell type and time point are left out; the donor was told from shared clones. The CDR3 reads CSARVIAEGTYEQYF. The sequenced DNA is TGCAGTGCTAGAGTAATAGCGGAGGGGACTTACGAGCAGTACTTC.